Below are 30 T cell receptor beta chains sequenced from a single sample in a study of T cells in localized non-small cell lung cancer. TCRdb's table, derived via immunoSEQ multiplex PCR, lists solely in-frame clones and lacks some. The table includes roughly 64,000 clones, 75% to 85% detected once. The material sequenced was PBMCs, taken before any cancer treatment. These TCRs come from a man aged 40 to 70 with stage II lung adenocarcinoma.

Within the sample, this clone is medium-sized. This sequence joins TRBV6-5 and TRBJ1-5; 9 bases match TRBD1. Germline V gene data show CDR1 as MNHEY and CDR2 as SVGAGI. The length of the CDR3 is 15 residues. The V and J ends lost 5 bases and 0 bases, in that order; junction bases with no gene match: 2. CDR3 DNA sequence: TGTGCCAGCAGTCGGACAGGGGCTAGCAATCAGCCCCAGCATTTT. Translated, it gives CASSRTGASNQPQHF.

The rearrangement uses TRBV18 and TRBJ2-5; D call uncertain. CDR1 and CDR2 from the germline V gene are KGHSH and LQKENI. The CDR3 runs to 13 residues. V lost 5 bases and J 2 bases, leaving 9 bases between the germline ends. CDR3 sequence reads: CASSFGPQETQYF. In DNA, the CDR3 is TGTGCCAGCTCATTCGGGCCACAAGAGACCCAGTACTTC. The full variable domain, in which reference TRBV18 and TRBJ2-5 provide the parts outside the CDR3, is NAGVMQNPRHLVRRRGQEARLRCSPMKGHSHVYWYRQLPEEGLKFMVYLQKENIIDESGMPKERFSAEFPKEGPSILRIQQVVRGDSAAYFCASSFGPQETQYFGPGTRLLVL.

The CDR3 sequence is CASSLDGAQPQHF. The DNA for the CDR3 is TGTGCCAGCAGCTTAGACGGGGCTCAGCCCCAGCATTTT. The chain recombines TRBV7-6 with TRBJ1-5; TRBD1 might be the D (5 bases). This CDR3 is 13 amino acids long. V lost 1 base and J lost 6, with 7 bases in between. Germline V gene sequence: CDR1 SGHVS, CDR2 FNYEAQ.

This rearrangement joins TRBV7-2 to TRBJ2-1; TRBD2 matches at 12 bases. Trimming took 8 bases from V and 7 from J; bases not matched to a gene: 9. Germline V gives CDR1 SGHTA, CDR2 FQGNSA. The CDR3 covers 15 residues. The CDR3 reads CASSPSGTSGNEQFF. In DNA, the CDR3 is TGTGCCAGCTCTCCCTCAGGGACTAGCGGGAATGAGCAGTTCTTC.

The genes are TRBV18 and TRBJ1-5, with D perhaps TRBD1 (6 bases). V was pared by 5 bases and J by 6 bases, with 23 bases between. The CDR3 has 17 amino acids. CDR1 KGHSH and CDR2 LQKENI come from the germline V gene. Here the CDR3 reads CASSFGGQASRRQPQHF. In nucleotides, the CDR3 is TGTGCCAGCTCATTCGGGGGGCAGGCGTCTCGGCGTCAGCCCCAGCATTTT. Supplemented by reference TRBV18 and TRBJ1-5, the full variable domain reads NAGVMQNPRHLVRRRGQEARLRCSPMKGHSHVYWYRQLPEEGLKFMVYLQKENIIDESGMPKERFSAEFPKEGPSILRIQQVVRGDSAAYFCASSFGGQASRRQPQHFGDGTRLSIL.

The genes are TRBV18 and TRBJ2-1; 9 positions agree with TRBD2. With V trimmed by 0 bases and J by 6 bases, 3 bases remained unmatched. The CDR3 runs to 15 residues. The V gene's germline CDR1 is KGHSH and CDR2 LQKENI. The CDR3 region has the DNA TGTGCCAGCTCACCACCTCGCGGGAGGGTCAATGAGCAGTTCTTC. Translated, it gives CASSPPRGRVNEQFF.

The gene calls are TRBV18 and TRBJ1-5; TRBD1 is a possible D gene (5 bases). This CDR3 is 12 amino acids long. V was shortened by 3 bases and J by 8 bases, with 8 bases between the two germline ends. Germline CDR1 is KGHSH and CDR2 is LQKENI. The CDR3 region is CASSPGGKPQHF. The CDR3 coding sequence is TGTGCCAGCTCACCCGGGGGGAAGCCCCAGCATTTT.

This chain links TRBV7-9 with TRBJ1-4; tentatively, D is TRBD1 (5 bases). Germline CDR1 reads SEHNR; CDR2 reads FQNEAQ (reference sequence). The V gene lost 1 base and the J gene lost 8 bases, with 17 bases spanning the gap. This CDR3 comprises 16 residues. CDR3 amino acids: CASSLDGSGAREKLFF. Written as DNA, the CDR3 is TGTGCCAGCAGCTTAGACGGGAGCGGGGCTCGGGAAAAACTGTTTTTT.

The chain couples TRBV9 to TRBJ2-1, with D hard to call. The CDR3 is 15 amino acids. Germline CDR1 SGDLS, CDR2 YYNGEE. V was cut by 0 bases and J by 5 bases, with 12 bases left in between. The CDR3 here is CASSVDGRMDNEQFF. The DNA for the CDR3 is TGTGCCAGCAGCGTAGATGGACGCATGGACAATGAGCAGTTCTTC.

The rearrangement links TRBV7-2 to TRBJ2-7; D is perhaps TRBD2 (5 bases). The V gene lost 0 bases and the J gene lost 6 bases, with 12 bases spanning the gap. CDR1 is SGHTA and CDR2 is FQGNSA in the germline V gene. This CDR3 is built from 14 residues. The CDR3 DNA sequence: TGTGCCAGCAGCTTAGCGGCCAATCGGGGCGAGCAGTACTTC. Translating it yields CASSLAANRGEQYF. The full variable domain, its missing parts supplied by reference TRBV7-2 and TRBJ2-7, is GAGVSQSPSNKVTEKGKDVELRCDPISGHTALYWYRQSLGQGLEFLIYFQGNSAPDKSGLPSDRFSAERTGGSVSTLTIQRTQQEDSAVYLCASSLAANRGEQYFGPGTRLTVT.

The chain recombines TRBV19 with TRBJ1-5; 7 bases fit TRBD1. Per germline, CDR1 LNHDA and CDR2 SQIVND (reference sequence). This CDR3 has 14 residues. After removal of 11 bases from V and 4 bases from J, the junction contained 11 bases not matched to a gene. CDR3 sequence reads: CAGVGGGENQPQHF. Here the CDR3 DNA reads TGTGCCGGGGTGGGAGGGGGCGAGAATCAGCCCCAGCATTTT.

The chain carries TRBV2 and TRBJ1-1; tentatively, D is TRBD1 (5 bases). The CDR3 covers 14 residues. The germline V and J ends were trimmed by 5 bases and 4 bases, with 14 bases remaining between them. From germline, CDR1 is SNHLY and CDR2 FYNNEI. CDR3 residues: CASSLRDMGTEAFF. DNA of the CDR3: TGTGCCAGCAGTCTCAGGGATATGGGCACTGAAGCTTTCTTT.

The rearrangement links TRBV25-1 to TRBJ2-3; 8 bases are shared with TRBD2. Germline assignment: CDR1 MGHDK and CDR2 SYGVNS. The CDR3 extends over 17 amino acids. V shed 1 base, J shed 4 bases, and the junction held 10 bases outside the gene matches. In DNA, the CDR3 is TGTGCCAGCAGTGAATCGACAGAGCGGGAGAGGCCAGATACGCAGTATTTT. Its protein product is CASSESTERERPDTQYF.

The rearrangement joins TRBV19 to TRBJ1-1, with D perhaps matching TRBD1 (5 bases). CDR1 and CDR2 (germline): LNHDA, SQIVND (reference sequence). The CDR3 is 14 residues long. V gave up 7 bases and J gave up 1 base, with 13 bases separating them. This CDR3 is CASTHPGGNTEAFF. CDR3 bases: TGTGCCAGTACCCACCCTGGGGGGAACACTGAAGCTTTCTTT.

The genes are TRBV7-3 and TRBJ2-1; D possibly corresponds to TRBD2 (5 bases). V was clipped by 1 base and J by 8 bases, with 15 bases between them. The CDR3 covers 15 residues. CDR1 SGHTA and CDR2 FQGTGA come from the germline V gene. The chain's CDR3 is CASSLSSARGDEQFF. Written as DNA, the CDR3 is TGTGCCAGCAGCTTAAGTAGCGCACGAGGCGATGAGCAGTTCTTC.

The table lists this clone with a few counts. This sequence joins TRBV29-1 and TRBJ1-2, with unresolved D. Germline assignment: CDR1 SQVTM and CDR2 ANQGSEA. The CDR3 contains 13 residues. The V gene lost 4 bases and the J gene lost 8 bases, with 17 bases spanning the gap. CDR3: CSVGSGEVRGYTF. Written as DNA, the CDR3 is TGCAGCGTTGGTTCCGGGGAGGTCCGGGGCTACACCTTC.

The chain is built from TRBV19 and TRBJ1-1; D gene unclear. Trimming shortened V by 4 bases and J by 0 bases, and 12 bases separated the two germline ends. Germline V gene sequence: CDR1 LNHDA, CDR2 SQIVND (reference sequence). The CDR3 consists of 15 residues. The CDR3 DNA follows: TGTGCCAGTAGTACCGTGCGGGCGGTGAACACTGAAGCTTTCTTT. Protein sequence: CASSTVRAVNTEAFF.

Details on this clone: Other DNA sequences within the sample encode an identical CDR3. The chain combines TRBV6-5 with TRBJ1-2, with unresolved D. The CDR3 is 14 amino acids. Germline V gene lookup returns CDR1 MNHEY and CDR2 SVGAGI. The V gene lost 6 bases and the J gene lost 6 bases, with 17 bases spanning the gap. CDR3 sequence (DNA): TGTGCCAGCAGCCTCACGTACTTCGGGGATGGCTACACCTTC. It encodes CASSLTYFGDGYTF.

This clone is a singleton in its sample. This chain connects TRBV7-8 to TRBJ1-2; 8 nucleotides align to TRBD1. Unmatched junction bases numbered 7, after V lost 1 base and J lost 6 bases. Germline-derived CDR1 and CDR2 are SGHVS and FQNEAQ. CDR3 length equals 15 residues. The CDR3 is CASSLGTGKNDGYTF. For the CDR3, the DNA is TGTGCCAGCAGCTTAGGGACAGGGAAGAACGATGGCTACACCTTC.

V gene TRBV5-4 combines with J gene TRBJ2-7; 8 bases align to TRBD1. Germline V gene lookup returns CDR1 SGHNT and CDR2 YYREEE (reference sequence). This CDR3 contains 13 residues. Unmatched junction bases numbered 2, after V lost 3 bases and J lost 3 bases. The CDR3 nucleotides are TGTGCCAGCAGCTGGGACAGGAACTACGAGCAGTACTTC. Translating it yields CASSWDRNYEQYF.

The V and J genes are TRBV7-3 and TRBJ2-3, with D unresolved. V was trimmed by 5 bases and J by 0 bases, leaving 9 bases between them. From germline, CDR1 is SGHTA and CDR2 FQGTGA. The CDR3 totals 14 residues. The CDR3 spells CASSESSSTDTQYF. The CDR3 nucleotides are TGTGCCAGCAGCGAGAGCTCTAGCACAGATACGCAGTATTTT.

The rearrangement uses TRBV19 and TRBJ2-2, with 8 bases matching TRBD1. Germline V gives CDR1 LNHDA, CDR2 SQIVND (reference sequence). The J segment lost 0 bases and the V segment lost 6 bases, leaving 12 bases of the junction unmatched. This CDR3 region has 18 residues. CDR3: CASSLRDRTLSNTGELFF. In DNA form, the CDR3 reads TGTGCCAGTAGCCTACGGGACAGGACGCTTTCGAACACCGGGGAGCTGTTTTTT.

The V call is TRBV5-1, the J call TRBJ2-3; 10 positions match TRBD2. CDR1 and CDR2 from the germline V gene are SGHRS and YFSETQ. The CDR3 runs 16 residues. After removal of 5 bases from V and 0 bases from J, the junction contained 6 bases not matched to a gene. The CDR3 protein is CASSLQLAGSTDTQYF. CDR3 nucleotides: TGCGCCAGCAGTCTCCAACTAGCGGGAAGCACAGATACGCAGTATTTT.

CDR3 region: CASSDWTSGTDTQYF. The DNA of the CDR3 is TGCGCCAGCAGTGATTGGACTAGCGGCACAGATACGCAGTATTTT. The rearrangement joins TRBV10-2 to TRBJ2-3, with 9 nucleotides matching TRBD2. Germline CDR1 reads WSHSY; CDR2 reads SAAADI. V dropped 3 bases and J dropped 1; count of bases not matched to a gene: 2. CDR3 length equals 15 residues.

V is TRBV30 and J is TRBJ2-5; 9 bases fit TRBD1. Germline V CDR1 and CDR2: GTSNPN, SVGIG (reference sequence). With V trimmed by 5 bases and J by 5 bases, 9 bases remained unmatched. CDR3 length: 14 residues. The CDR3 region is CAWERDRASETQYF. In DNA, the CDR3 is TGTGCCTGGGAGCGGGACAGGGCGTCGGAGACCCAGTACTTC.

CDR3 DNA: TGCAGCGTTGAAGTGGGACAAGCTTCCTACACCTTC. As protein: CSVEVGQASYTF. The chain is built from TRBV29-1 and TRBJ1-2; D is perhaps TRBD1 (6 bases). The V end lost 1 base, the J end lost 10 bases, and 13 bases lay between the germline ends. The germline V gene encodes CDR1 SQVTM and CDR2 ANQGSEA. The CDR3 spans 12 residues.

The chain recombines TRBV7-2 with TRBJ2-5, with TRBD2 matching 8 bases. The J segment lost 5 bases and the V segment lost 2 bases, leaving 7 bases of the junction unmatched. The CDR3 has 15 amino acids. In germline, CDR1 is SGHTA, CDR2 FQGNSA. The CDR3 DNA follows: TGTGCCAGCAGCTTAAGGAGCGGGAGCCTTGAGACCCAGTACTTC. Its protein product is CASSLRSGSLETQYF. The variable domain in full, with the rest retrieved from reference TRBV7-2 and TRBJ2-5, is GAGVSQSPSNKVTEKGKDVELRCDPISGHTALYWYRQSLGQGLEFLIYFQGNSAPDKSGLPSDRFSAERTGGSVSTLTIQRTQQEDSAVYLCASSLRSGSLETQYFGPGTRLLVL.

This rearrangement joins TRBV7-2 to TRBJ2-3; 11 bases are a match to TRBD2. Trimming removed 2 bases from V and 5 bases from J; junction bases left unmatched: 6. CDR3 length: 16 amino acids. CDR1 is SGHTA, CDR2 FQGNSA, per germline. The DNA of the CDR3 is TGTGCCAGCAGCTTACTAGCGGGAGGAAGTGTAGATACGCAGTATTTT. This encodes CASSLLAGGSVDTQYF.

CDR3 sequence: CASSYSLGRGYGYTF. DNA of the CDR3: TGTGCCAGCAGTTACTCCCTGGGCAGGGGCTATGGCTACACCTTC. The chain carries TRBV6-5 and TRBJ1-2; a possible D gene is TRBD1 (6 bases). This CDR3 spans 15 amino acids. The germline V gene encodes CDR1 MNHEY and CDR2 SVGAGI. The V end lost 0 bases, the J end lost 4 bases, and 12 bases lay between the germline ends.

This chain joins TRBV5-6 and TRBJ1-2; D unresolved. Trimming took 0 bases from V and 8 from J, leaving 14 bases between them. This CDR3 comprises 14 residues. Germline assignment: CDR1 SGHDT and CDR2 YYEEEE. The CDR3 reads CASSLVGLSQGYTF. CDR3 sequence (DNA): TGTGCCAGCAGCTTGGTCGGCCTCTCACAGGGCTACACCTTC.